The 14 T cell receptor beta chains below were found in one sample sequenced in a study of CD8 T cells in ankylosing spondylitis. TCRdb re-called the 5' RACE reads with MiXCR, one entry per CDR3 protein. This sample has a few hundred thousand distinct CDR3 sequences, with 20% found just once. Sequencing input: blood, either unsorted or a sorted T cell fraction (not recorded which). Source of these receptors: a male donor with ankylosing spondylitis or in good health (not recorded which).

The rearrangement links TRBV12-3 or TRBV12-4 to TRBJ2-1; D is undetermined. This CDR3 comprises 12 residues. V gave up 7 bases and J gave up 2 bases, with 6 bases separating them. The CDR3 DNA follows: TGTGCCAGCACCTCCGCCTACAATGAGCAGTTCTTC. Protein sequence: CASTSAYNEQFF.

In its sample, this clonotype was seen a few times. This chain connects TRBV29-1 to TRBJ1-2, with TRBD1 as a possible D gene (5 bases). Germline V gene lookup returns CDR1 SQVTM and CDR2 ANQGSEA. V was shortened by 5 bases and J by 2 bases, with 9 bases between the two germline ends. This CDR3 has 12 residues. CDR3 in DNA: TGCAGCGTTTCGGACAAAAACTATGGCTACACCTTC. Translated: CSVSDKNYGYTF.

This clonotype was observed at least ten times. One end of the junction does not line up with germline, which may come from a read error. J is TRBJ2-7 and V is TRBV6-5; 11 positions agree with TRBD2. CDR3 length equals 15 residues. Germline lookup yields CDR1 MNHEY and CDR2 SVGAGI. The CDR3 protein is CASSYLAGGTYEQYF. DNA for the CDR3: TGCGCCAGCAGCTACCTAGCGGGGGGAACCTACGAGCAGTACTTC.

The rearrangement uses TRBV29-1 and TRBJ1-2; D is undetermined. The V end was cut by 4 bases, the J end by 1 base, with 4 bases between. The CDR3 loop spans 11 amino acids. Germline V lookup: CDR1 SQVTM, CDR2 ANQGSEA. The CDR3: CSVASNYGYTF. The CDR3 DNA reads as TGCAGCGTTGCCAGTAACTATGGCTACACCTTC.

The V gene is TRBV18, the J gene TRBJ2-3; either TRBD1 or TRBD2 may supply D (6 bases each). Trimming took off 4 bases at V and 2 bases at J, with 19 bases between the two ends. The CDR3 extends over 17 amino acids. The V gene's germline CDR1 is KGHSH and CDR2 LQKENI. DNA for the CDR3: TGTGCCAGCTCACAAGGGGTCGTACAGGGACTCACAGATACGCAGTATTTT. It yields the protein CASSQGVVQGLTDTQYF.

This clonotype has just a few counts. This rearrangement joins TRBV5-5 to TRBJ2-2, with D unclear. The CDR3 covers 14 residues. The V and J ends lost 2 bases and 1 base respectively, with 6 bases between them. CDR1 is SGHKS and CDR2 is YYEKEE in the germline V gene (reference sequence). The CDR3 spells CASSLWGNTGELFF. The DNA of the CDR3 is TGTGCCAGCAGCTTATGGGGGAACACCGGGGAGCTGTTTTTT.

This clonotype was detected a few times. The CDR3 DNA follows: TGTGCCAGCAGCCCCGGGGCGGGGACTAGCACAGATACGCAGTATTTT. It is translated as CASSPGAGTSTDTQYF. V gene TRBV7-9 combines with J gene TRBJ2-3; TRBD2 might be the D (6 bases). Between the trimmed V and J ends, which lost 5 bases and 0 bases, there was a span of 15 bases. CDR3 length: 16 residues. From germline, CDR1 is SEHNR and CDR2 FQNEAQ (reference sequence).

The CDR3 region has the DNA TGTGCCAGCTCAGTCGGCTTTAATGAAAAACTGTTTTTT. This translates into CASSVGFNEKLFF. The chain couples TRBV12-3 or TRBV12-4 to TRBJ1-4; D uncertain. The CDR3 is 13 amino acids. V was trimmed by 8 bases and J by 4 bases, leaving 11 bases between them.

This chain uses TRBV20-1 with TRBJ2-1; unclear D gene. The V and J ends lost 0 bases and 4 bases respectively, with 10 bases between them. The CDR3 length is 14 residues. The germline gives CDR1 DFQATT, CDR2 SNEGSKA (reference sequence). CDR3 in DNA: TGCAGTGCTAGAGATATCGTGAAGTACAATGAGCAGTTCTTC. Its translation: CSARDIVKYNEQFF.

As regards this clonotype: A much larger clone sits a single nucleotide away, making a read error possible. V and J are TRBV12-3 or TRBV12-4 and TRBJ2-1; D is perhaps TRBD2 (6 bases). The CDR3 is 14 residues long. V was trimmed by 7 bases and J by 7 bases, leaving 17 bases between them. The chain's CDR3 is CASNPRSGRNEQFF. In DNA, the CDR3 is TGTGCCAGCAACCCTAGATCTGGGAGGAATGAGCAGTTCTTC.

This clonotype was observed many times. The V call is TRBV12-3 or TRBV12-4, the J call TRBJ2-1; D tentatively fits TRBD1 or TRBD2 (5 bases each). The CDR3 sequence is 13 residues long. The germline V and J ends were trimmed by 5 bases and 7 bases, with 12 bases remaining between them. DNA of the CDR3: TGTGCCAGCAGTCCTGGGACGGGGAATGAGCAGTTCTTC. Translation gives CASSPGTGNEQFF.

This clonotype was seen ten or more times. The chain employs TRBV6-1 and TRBJ2-4; 9 bases line up with TRBD1. Losses at the gene ends were 5 bases for V and 4 bases for J; bases not matched to a gene: 3. The CDR3 loop spans 14 amino acids. Germline CDR1 MNHNS, CDR2 SASEGT. CDR3 in DNA: TGTGCCAGCAGTCCCGGGACAGGGAAAAACATTCAGTACTTC. This encodes CASSPGTGKNIQYF.

This clonotype occurred a few times. V gene TRBV5-1 combines with J gene TRBJ1-1; TRBD1 might be the D (5 bases). Germline V gene data show CDR1 as SGHRS and CDR2 as YFSETQ. The CDR3 extends over 13 amino acids. The germline V and J ends were trimmed by 4 bases and 5 bases, with 12 bases remaining between them. CDR3 loop: CASSDPPGTEAFF. In nucleotides, the CDR3 is TGCGCCAGCAGCGACCCCCCAGGGACTGAAGCTTTCTTT.

The V call is TRBV9, the J call TRBJ2-1; maybe TRBD2 (6 bases). The CDR3 totals 15 residues. Germline V lookup: CDR1 SGDLS, CDR2 YYNGEE. V was pared by 1 base and J by 5 bases, with 13 bases between. CDR3 in DNA: TGTGCCAGCAGCGTACGGGGACTCGAAAACAATGAGCAGTTCTTC. Its protein product is CASSVRGLENNEQFF.